The sequence of this TCR beta chain was determined in a study of control samples from healthy donors and cancer patients. The method was immunoSEQ multiplex PCR; TCRdb's version includes in-frame clones alone and lacks a portion of them. This table has about 150,000 clones, about 93% appearing once. Trimming removed 6 bases from V and 1 base from J, with 13 bases in between. The CDR3 contains 14 residues. CDR1 is SNHLY and CDR2 is FYNNEI in the germline V gene. The V and J genes are TRBV2 and TRBJ2-7; a possible D gene is TRBD2 (5 bases). The receptor comes from a man aged 60-69 years with colorectal cancer. Sequenced sample: PBMCs. The CDR3 DNA reads TGTGCCAGCAGAAGAGGACTCTTTTCCTACGAGCAGTACTTC. Protein: CASRRGLFSYEQYF.